This TCR beta chain was profiled in a study of blood T cell repertoires in COVID-19. Study-wide background: Spain, Italy and the United States supplied samples that represented acute and convalescent COVID-19.

This table comes from immunoSEQ multiplex PCR, and its TCRdb copy is limited to in-frame clones, with some not included. The sample holds 40,000 to 60,000 clones, roughly 80% seen once. The V gene's germline CDR1 is SGHDT and CDR2 YYEEEE. The CDR3 is 13 amino acids. V was shortened by 1 base and J by 1 base, with 5 bases between the two germline ends. V is TRBV5-6 and J is TRBJ2-5; D uncertain. The sequenced sample was peripheral blood. This clonotype was obtained from a man in his forties or fifties with active COVID-19. The CDR3 bases are TGTGCCAGCAGCTTGCGCAGCCAAGAGACCCAGTACTTC. As protein: CASSLRSQETQYF.